The 5 T cell receptor beta chains presented below share a single source sample, sequenced in a study of blood T cell repertoires in COVID-19. Sequencing used immunoSEQ multiplex PCR; TCRdb keeps in-frame clones, though not all of them. The sample lists 250,000 to 350,000 clones; approximately 83% were seen once. Sequenced material: peripheral blood. The receptors stem from a woman aged 25 to 39 who had recovered from COVID-19.

The V and J genes are TRBV9 and TRBJ2-2; D perhaps matches TRBD2 (6 bases). Trimming took 4 bases from V and 3 from J, leaving 13 bases between them. This CDR3 spans 15 amino acids. CDR1 and CDR2 from the germline V gene are SGDLS and YYNGEE. CDR3 DNA: TGTGCCAGCAGCCCACGACTAGATTACACCGGGGAGCTGTTTTTT. Translating gives CASSPRLDYTGELFF.

The chain employs TRBV10-1 and TRBJ2-1; 13 bases agree with TRBD2. The germline V gene has CDR1 WNHNN and CDR2 SYGVQD (reference sequence). The CDR3 spans 15 residues. J was trimmed by 7 bases and V by 5 bases; bases with no gene match: 5. The CDR3 region has the DNA TGCGCCAGCAGTATGGGACTAGCGGGGTTGAATGAGCAGTTCTTC. Translating it yields CASSMGLAGLNEQFF.

This chain connects TRBV12-3 or TRBV12-4 to TRBJ1-2; 7 nucleotides line up with TRBD1. This CDR3 has 13 amino acids. The junction had 3 bases not matched to a gene; V was cut back by 3 bases and J by 5 bases. In nucleotides, the CDR3 is TGTGCCAGCAGTTTCCAGGGGGTGTATGGCTACACCTTC. Encoded protein: CASSFQGVYGYTF.

The chain is built from TRBV12-5 and TRBJ2-1, with 7 bases identical to TRBD1. Per germline, CDR1 LGHNT and CDR2 FRNRAP. The V and J ends lost 7 bases and 2 bases, in that order; junction bases with no gene match: 14. CDR3 length: 17 residues. In nucleotides, the CDR3 is TGTGCTAGTGACGACAGGGAGCGGCGGGCAGCCTACAATGAGCAGTTCTTC. Translation gives CASDDRERRAAYNEQFF.

This clone was observed a single time. The chain has TRBV18 and TRBJ2-7; D perhaps matches TRBD1 (5 bases). Germline CDR1 and CDR2: KGHSH and LQKENI. Deletions cut 2 bases from V and 0 bases from J, with 11 bases between. The CDR3 contains 15 residues. For the CDR3, the DNA is TGTGCCAGCTCACCAGGGGCGGAGAGCTCCTACGAGCAGTACTTC. Protein product: CASSPGAESSYEQYF. The full variable domain, with the rest looked up from reference TRBV18 and TRBJ2-7, is NAGVMQNPRHLVRRRGQEARLRCSPMKGHSHVYWYRQLPEEGLKFMVYLQKENIIDESGMPKERFSAEFPKEGPSILRIQQVVRGDSAAYFCASSPGAESSYEQYFGPGTRLTVT.